The T cell receptor beta chain under discussion was sequenced for a study of regulatory T cells in long-lasting Graves disease. Notes on the study in general: Peripheral blood, not thyroid tissue, was the sole material studied.

Investigators prepared the TCR beta libraries by applying iRepertoire HTBI primers and Arm-PCR of CDR3 regions. One entry per CDR3 protein, called by TCRdb with MiXCR from the multiplex PCR reads. The sample contains about 500,000 distinct CDR3 sequences, roughly 16% of which appear only once. Sample time point: newly diagnosed GD, antithyroid drugs for less than 3 months. PBMC RNA was the source of the TCR library. There are a few counts of this clonotype. As yet, its antigen is unknown. CDR1 and CDR2 (germline): SQVTM, ANQGSEA. The V end was cut by 5 bases, the J end by 2 bases, with 14 bases between. The CDR3 is made up of 14 amino acids. These same data were also listed under a study on T cells in Graves' hyperthyroidism and ophthalmopathy. That work adds: No ophthalmopathy progression within 18 months constituted stable Graves' hyperthyroidism. Most clonotypes that expanded in the thyroid above 0.001 also showed up in blood.

The gene calls are TRBV29-1 and TRBJ2-3, with D perhaps matching TRBD2 (5 bases). The receptor was derived from a man aged 40-55 years with Graves disease. This specimen was peripheral blood mononuclear cells (PBMCs), taken at new diagnosis, from a patient treated with antithyroid drugs. The CDR3 nucleotides read TGCAGCGTTCGGGCTAGCTCGTACACAGATACGCAGTATTTT. Amino acids: CSVRASSYTDTQYF.